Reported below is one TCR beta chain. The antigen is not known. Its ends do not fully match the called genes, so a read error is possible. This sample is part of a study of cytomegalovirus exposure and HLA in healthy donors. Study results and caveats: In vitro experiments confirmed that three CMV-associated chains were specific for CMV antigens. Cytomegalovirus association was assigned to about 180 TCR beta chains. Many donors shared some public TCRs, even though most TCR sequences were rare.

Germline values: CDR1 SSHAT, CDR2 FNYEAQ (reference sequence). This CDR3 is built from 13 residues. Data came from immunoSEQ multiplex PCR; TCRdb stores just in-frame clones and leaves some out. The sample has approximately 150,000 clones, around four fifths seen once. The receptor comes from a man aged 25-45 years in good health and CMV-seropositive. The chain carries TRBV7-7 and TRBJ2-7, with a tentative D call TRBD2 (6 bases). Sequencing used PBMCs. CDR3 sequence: CASSPQLAGEQYF. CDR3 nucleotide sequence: TGTGCTAGCAGCCCGCAACTAGCAGGGGAGCAGTACTTC.